The 7 T cell receptor beta chains in this list originate from one sample, sequenced in a study of blood T cell repertoires in COVID-19. The data were produced by immunoSEQ multiplex PCR, yet TCRdb's version contains in-frame clones alone and is incomplete. The table records approximately 180,000 clones, 88% of them present only once. Sequences were obtained from peripheral blood. All receptors derive from a human donor in a cohort sampled during active COVID-19.

The CDR3 bases are TGCGCCAGCAGCCAGAGCGCCCTGAGAAATGAGCCCCAGCATTTT. It yields the protein CASSQSALRNEPQHF. The rearrangement uses TRBV4-3 and TRBJ1-5; no definite D call. Germline assignment: CDR1 LGHNA and CDR2 YSLEER. This CDR3 is 15 amino acids long. Trimming left V 3 bases short and J 8 bases short, with 17 bases between.

The chain recombines TRBV6-2 or TRBV6-3 with TRBJ2-5; D unresolved. The CDR3 extends over 15 amino acids. V dropped 4 bases and J dropped 3 bases, with 15 bases sitting between them. Germline assignment: CDR1 MNHEY and CDR2 SVGEGT. This chain's CDR3 is CASSFFPTGEETQYF. The CDR3 DNA sequence: TGTGCCAGCAGTTTTTTCCCCACCGGAGAAGAGACCCAGTACTTC.

J is TRBJ1-1 and V is TRBV30; D not certain. Germline V gene data show CDR1 as GTSNPN and CDR2 as SVGIG (reference sequence). This CDR3 has 14 amino acids. V lost 0 bases and J 3 bases, leaving 11 bases between the germline ends. The CDR3 region has the DNA TGTGCCTGGAGTGTAGCCGGGTATGACACTGAAGCTTTCTTT. Translated, it gives CAWSVAGYDTEAFF. The full variable domain, in which reference TRBV30 and TRBJ1-1 provide the parts outside the CDR3, is SQTIHQWPATLVQPVGSPLSLECTVEGTSNPNLYWYRQAAGRGLQLLFYSVGIGQISSEVPQNLSASRPQDRQFILSSKKLLLSDSGFYLCAWSVAGYDTEAFFGQGTRLTVV.

This chain joins TRBV30 and TRBJ1-1, with D possibly TRBD1 on 6 matching bases. This CDR3 is built from 14 residues. Per germline, CDR1 GTSNPN and CDR2 SVGIG (reference sequence). Trimming cost V 3 bases and J 10 bases, with 21 bases left between them. This chain's CDR3 is CAWRGGDRSSLAFF. Written as DNA, the CDR3 is TGTGCCTGGAGAGGGGGGGACCGATCCAGTTTAGCTTTCTTT. Full variable domain (rest looked up from reference TRBV30 and TRBJ1-1): SQTIHQWPATLVQPVGSPLSLECTVEGTSNPNLYWYRQAAGRGLQLLFYSVGIGQISSEVPQNLSASRPQDRQFILSSKKLLLSDSGFYLCAWRGGDRSSLAFFGQGTRLTVV.

The CDR3 nucleotides are TGTGCCAGCAGCTTGGCAGGGGGGTATGGCTACACCTTC. Encoded protein: CASSLAGGYGYTF. V gene TRBV5-4 combines with J gene TRBJ1-2, with TRBD1 matching 7 bases. Germline values: CDR1 SGHNT, CDR2 YYREEE (reference sequence). The V segment lost 0 bases and the J segment 5 bases; nucleotides outside the gene matches: 1. CDR3 length: 13 residues.

The gene calls are TRBV5-1 and TRBJ2-7; 11 positions agree with TRBD2. CDR3 length: 15 residues. V lost 2 bases to trimming and J lost 4 bases; unmatched junction nucleotides: 5. Germline V gives CDR1 SGHRS, CDR2 YFSETQ. In nucleotides, the CDR3 is TGCGCCAGCAGCTTCATAGCGGGAGGGGGATACGAGCAGTACTTC. The encoded protein is CASSFIAGGGYEQYF.

The chain links TRBV6-2 or TRBV6-3 to TRBJ2-1; maybe TRBD1 (6 bases). This CDR3 contains 14 residues. Germline V lookup: CDR1 MNHEY, CDR2 SVGEGT. Trimming shortened V by 3 bases and J by 8 bases, and 14 bases separated the two germline ends. CDR3 amino acids: CASSYTGRIDEQFF. As DNA, the CDR3 is TGTGCCAGCAGTTATACAGGGCGGATCGATGAGCAGTTCTTC.